This TCR beta chain was found in a study of cytomegalovirus exposure and HLA in healthy donors. Study at large: The study placed about four fifths of its 398 genotyped donors in the Caucasian-associated ancestry cluster.

Overall study findings and caveats: Reportedly, fewer N-insertions than the roughly 700-donor mean appeared in an Asian-associated ancestry cluster in a later analysis.

On this clone: Its matching antigen is unknown.

PCR primers comprised 60 Vbeta and 13 Jbeta primers. Data came from immunoSEQ multiplex PCR; TCRdb stores just in-frame clones and leaves some out. This sample has around 150,000 clones, with roughly 80% found just once. V lost 0 bases, J lost 1 base, and 10 bases lay in between. The CDR3 runs 15 residues. The germline CDR1 and CDR2 sequences are SGHNT and YYREEE (reference sequence). The chain couples TRBV5-4 to TRBJ1-1; D is undetermined. The sample was PBMCs. The receptor comes from a girl aged 10-17 years in good health and CMV-seropositive. Here the CDR3 reads CASSLEAEANTEAFF. CDR3 nucleotide sequence: TGTGCCAGCAGCTTGGAGGCGGAAGCGAACACTGAAGCTTTCTTT.